Shown below are 23 T cell receptor beta chains from a single sample sequenced in a study of regulatory T cells in long-lasting Graves disease. To make TCR beta libraries, researchers used iRepertoire HTBI primers and Arm-PCR of CDR3 regions. TCRdb fed the multiplex PCR reads into MiXCR, producing one record per CDR3 protein. The sample yields a few hundred thousand distinct CDR3 sequences, around a quarter seen once. Time point in this sample: persistent/refractory GD, antithyroid drugs over 5 years with positive TRAb. Construction of the TCR library relied on RNA isolated from PBMCs. The input for sequencing was peripheral blood mononuclear cells (PBMCs), taken when the disease was refractory, from a patient treated with antithyroid drugs. The source of these receptors is a female donor with Graves disease.

This clonotype showed up just once. V usage is TRBV20-1 and J usage is TRBJ2-3; 8 nucleotides line up with TRBD1. CDR1 and CDR2 from the germline V gene are DFQATT and SNEGSKA (reference sequence). The CDR3 has 15 amino acids. V lost 0 bases to trimming and J lost 4 bases; unmatched junction nucleotides: 6. CDR3 in amino acids: CSARDLQGGSDTQYF. The CDR3 region has the DNA TGCAGTGCTAGAGATTTACAGGGGGGATCAGATACGCAGTATTTT.

V gene TRBV2 combines with J gene TRBJ1-2; D gene uncertain. Deletions cut 6 bases from V and 8 bases from J, with 16 bases between. Germline V CDR1 and CDR2: SNHLY, FYNNEI. The CDR3 sequence is 13 residues long. The CDR3 sequence is CASRDVSLNGYTF. CDR3 DNA: TGTGCCAGCAGGGACGTATCTCTAAACGGCTACACCTTC.

This clonotype turned up a few times. This may stem from a read error, because a much larger clone lies one nucleotide away. The V gene is TRBV20-1, the J gene TRBJ2-5, with 11 positions matching TRBD2. Germline-derived CDR1 and CDR2 are DFQATT and SNEGSKA (reference sequence). The CDR3 totals 14 residues. CDR3 sequence (DNA): TGCAGTGCCCATAGCGGGAGGGCCCTGGAGATCCAGTACTTC. It yields the protein CSAHSGRALEIQYF.

This clonotype was picked up a small number of times. A single base separates this from a much larger clone, so it may be a read error. The chain has TRBV7-2 and TRBJ2-7, with 8 positions matching TRBD1. There are 15 residues in the CDR3. The V segment lost 6 bases and the J segment 4 bases; nucleotides outside the gene matches: 11. Germline V gene data show CDR1 as SGHTA and CDR2 as FQGNSA. The CDR3 sequence: CASSVRTGTPYEQYF. DNA for the CDR3: TGTGCCAGCAGTGTCAGGACAGGGACCCCTTACGAGCAGTACTTC.

The chain links TRBV28 to TRBJ2-1; 7 bases are shared with TRBD1. Germline loops: CDR1 MDHEN, CDR2 SYDVKM. The CDR3 sequence is 15 residues long. The J segment lost 7 bases and the V segment lost 6 bases, leaving 12 bases of the junction unmatched. The CDR3 region has the DNA TGTGCCAGCAGACCACTAGAGGACAGGAGGAATGAGCAGTTCTTC. Translated: CASRPLEDRRNEQFF.

This clonotype has just a few counts. This chain uses TRBV12-3 or TRBV12-4 with TRBJ2-5; D not certain. Deletions cut 0 bases from V and 1 base from J, with 9 bases between. CDR3 length equals 15 residues. In DNA, the CDR3 is TGTGCCAGCAGTTTAGCGCACAGAACCCAAGAGACCCAGTACTTC. It is translated as CASSLAHRTQETQYF.

This clonotype was seen many times. This chain uses TRBV7-2 with TRBJ2-7; no clear D. This CDR3 has 14 residues. The germline V gene encodes CDR1 SGHTA and CDR2 FQGNSA. V was cut by 5 bases and J by 0 bases, with 11 bases left in between. CDR3 bases: TGTGCCAGCAGCGACAAAAGGAACTCCTACGAGCAGTACTTC. It specifies CASSDKRNSYEQYF. The whole variable domain, remainder taken from reference TRBV7-2 and TRBJ2-7, is GAGVSQSPSNKVTEKGKDVELRCDPISGHTALYWYRQSLGQGLEFLIYFQGNSAPDKSGLPSDRFSAERTGGSVSTLTIQRTQQEDSAVYLCASSDKRNSYEQYFGPGTRLTVT.

The chain employs TRBV4-1 and TRBJ1-2; TRBD1 might be the D (6 bases). Germline V gene data show CDR1 as MGHRA and CDR2 as YSYEKL. The V end lost 2 bases, the J end lost 2 bases, and 9 bases lay between the germline ends. The CDR3 is made up of 14 amino acids. Here the CDR3 DNA reads TGCGCCAGCAGCCAAACGGACAGAAACTATGGCTACACCTTC. It codes for CASSQTDRNYGYTF.

This clonotype was picked up a small number of times. The chain employs TRBV19 and TRBJ1-1; D is perhaps TRBD1 (6 bases). V was shortened by 7 bases and J by 1 base, with 13 bases between the two germline ends. The CDR3 is 14 amino acids. Germline CDR1 LNHDA, CDR2 SQIVND (reference sequence). CDR3 coding DNA: TGTGCCAGTACGGACCGGGACACGAACACTGAAGCTTTCTTT. Translation gives CASTDRDTNTEAFF. Full variable domain (outside the CDR3, taken from reference TRBV19 and TRBJ1-1): DGGITQSPKYLFRKEGQNVTLSCEQNLNHDAMYWYRQDPGQGLRLIYYSQIVNDFQKGDIAEGYSVSREKKESFPLTVTSAQKNPTAFYLCASTDRDTNTEAFFGQGTRLTVV.

The chain uses TRBV7-2 and TRBJ1-5, with 9 bases aligning to TRBD1. The CDR3 spans 15 residues. J was trimmed by 6 bases and V by 4 bases; bases with no gene match: 7. Germline CDR1 reads SGHTA; CDR2 reads FQGNSA. The CDR3 DNA reads TGTGCCAGCAGCTCAGCAATGACAGGGGGTCAGCCCCAGCATTTT. This encodes CASSSAMTGGQPQHF.

V and J are TRBV6-4 and TRBJ2-3, with TRBD2 matching 10 bases. The V gene end was trimmed by 5 bases and the J gene end by 3 bases; junction bases not matched to a gene: 5. This CDR3 contains 15 residues. Germline CDR1 reads MRHNA; CDR2 reads SNTAGT. CDR3 nucleotides: TGTGCCAGCAGTTTTGGGACTAGCGATACAGATACGCAGTATTTT. This gives the protein CASSFGTSDTDTQYF.

This rearrangement joins TRBV20-1 to TRBJ2-2, with D unresolved. The V and J ends lost 1 base and 2 bases respectively, with 8 bases between them. The CDR3 length is 14 residues. Germline V gene lookup returns CDR1 DFQATT and CDR2 SNEGSKA (reference sequence). The CDR3 loop reads CSARGKGNTGELFF. CDR3 sequence (DNA): TGCAGTGCTAGAGGGAAGGGCAACACCGGGGAGCTGTTTTTT.

The rearrangement links TRBV29-1 to TRBJ1-1, with a tentative D call TRBD1 (5 bases). The V gene's germline CDR1 is SQVTM and CDR2 ANQGSEA. Between the trimmed V and J ends, which lost 4 bases and 4 bases, there was a span of 22 bases. This CDR3 has 16 residues. CDR3 DNA sequence: TGCAGCGTTGGCCTTTCCCCCGCAGGGTTGGGCACTGAAGCTTTCTTT. Translated: CSVGLSPAGLGTEAFF.

This clonotype was seen repeatedly, ten times or more. This sequence joins TRBV5-1 and TRBJ1-1, with D perhaps matching TRBD1 (6 bases). With 0 bases removed from V and 3 bases from J, the gap between germline ends came to 9 bases. The CDR3 loop spans 14 amino acids. Germline lookup yields CDR1 SGHRS and CDR2 YFSETQ. In DNA form, the CDR3 reads TGCGCCAGCAGCTTGGACGGGGGCTACACTGAAGCTTTCTTT. Translation: CASSLDGGYTEAFF. The full variable domain, with the rest looked up from reference TRBV5-1 and TRBJ1-1, is KAGVTQTPRYLIKTRGQQVTLSCSPISGHRSVSWYQQTPGQGLQFLFEYFSETQRNKGNFPGRFSGRQFSNSRSEMNVSTLELGDSALYLCASSLDGGYTEAFFGQGTRLTVV.

CDR3 coding DNA: TGTGCCAGCGCCGCAGGGGGCTCCCTTTCGACCCAGTACTTC. Protein sequence: CASAAGGSLSTQYF. The V gene is TRBV7-2, the J gene TRBJ2-5; 8 positions match TRBD1. The V gene's germline CDR1 is SGHTA and CDR2 FQGNSA. J lost 7 bases, V lost 8 bases, and 12 bases had no gene match. This CDR3 spans 14 amino acids.

This clonotype has at least ten counts. The J gene is TRBJ2-7, the V gene TRBV27; unclear D gene. Trimming removed 6 bases from V and 5 bases from J, with 14 bases in between. The CDR3 covers 13 residues. Per germline, CDR1 MNHEY and CDR2 SMNVEV (reference sequence). The CDR3 spells CASRLLEGNEQYF. CDR3 nucleotides: TGTGCCAGCAGACTACTCGAAGGTAACGAGCAGTACTTC.

V is TRBV18 and J is TRBJ1-2; 8 bases are shared with TRBD1. Germline CDR1 reads KGHSH; CDR2 reads LQKENI. This CDR3 comprises 16 residues. The trim removed 1 base at V and 1 base at J, leaving 5 bases unmatched. CDR3 protein: CASSPQDRAVNYGYTF. CDR3 nucleotide sequence: TGTGCCAGCTCACCACAGGACAGGGCCGTTAACTATGGCTACACCTTC.

Only a few counts were recorded for this clonotype. V usage is TRBV28 and J usage is TRBJ1-3; 10 bases match TRBD1. Losses at the gene ends were 5 bases for V and 3 bases for J; bases not matched to a gene: 4. The CDR3 has 15 amino acids. Germline V gives CDR1 MDHEN, CDR2 SYDVKM. The CDR3: CASSGTGAGGNTIYF. As DNA, the CDR3 is TGTGCCAGCAGTGGGACAGGGGCGGGTGGAAACACCATATATTTT.

This clonotype was picked up one time. The V and J genes are TRBV7-2 and TRBJ2-1, with 14 nucleotides matching TRBD2. Per germline, CDR1 SGHTA and CDR2 FQGNSA. The CDR3 length is 17 residues. The V and J ends lost 5 bases and 7 bases, in that order; junction bases with no gene match: 10. The DNA for the CDR3 is TGTGCCAGCAGCCGACAAGGACTAGCGGGAGGAGTGAATGAGCAGTTCTTC. Protein: CASSRQGLAGGVNEQFF.

This clonotype was seen a few times. CDR3 protein: CASSPGQPGETQYF. CDR3 sequence (DNA): TGTGCCAGCAGCCCCGGACAGCCGGGAGAGACCCAGTACTTC. The chain carries TRBV6-1 and TRBJ2-5; D is perhaps TRBD1 (6 bases). This CDR3 is 14 amino acids long. The germline CDR1 and CDR2 sequences are MNHNS and SASEGT. V was pared by 6 bases and J by 4 bases, with 15 bases between.

V gene TRBV7-6 combines with J gene TRBJ2-1, with no clear D. Trimming took 5 bases from V and 8 from J, leaving 10 bases between them. This CDR3 region has 12 residues. CDR1 and CDR2 (germline): SGHVS, FNYEAQ. CDR3 in amino acids: CASSPSGDEQFF. CDR3 coding DNA: TGTGCCAGCAGCCCGAGTGGGGATGAGCAGTTCTTC.

This clonotype was counted only a few times. The gene calls are TRBV4-2 and TRBJ1-2; D is possibly TRBD1 (5 bases). V was trimmed by 1 base and J by 2 bases, leaving 17 bases between them. The germline V gene encodes CDR1 LGHNA and CDR2 YNFKEQ. CDR3 length equals 17 residues. The CDR3 region is CASSQGLGGASNYGYTF. As DNA, the CDR3 is TGTGCCAGCAGCCAAGGCTTAGGAGGGGCCTCAAACTATGGCTACACCTTC.

V gene TRBV29-1 combines with J gene TRBJ1-1, with D perhaps TRBD1 (5 bases). CDR1 SQVTM and CDR2 ANQGSEA come from the germline V gene. The CDR3 length is 10 residues. V gave up 6 bases and J gave up 12 bases, with 14 bases separating them. CDR3 in amino acids: CSVERGTPFF. The CDR3 nucleotides read TGCAGCGTAGAGAGGGGTACTCCTTTCTTT.